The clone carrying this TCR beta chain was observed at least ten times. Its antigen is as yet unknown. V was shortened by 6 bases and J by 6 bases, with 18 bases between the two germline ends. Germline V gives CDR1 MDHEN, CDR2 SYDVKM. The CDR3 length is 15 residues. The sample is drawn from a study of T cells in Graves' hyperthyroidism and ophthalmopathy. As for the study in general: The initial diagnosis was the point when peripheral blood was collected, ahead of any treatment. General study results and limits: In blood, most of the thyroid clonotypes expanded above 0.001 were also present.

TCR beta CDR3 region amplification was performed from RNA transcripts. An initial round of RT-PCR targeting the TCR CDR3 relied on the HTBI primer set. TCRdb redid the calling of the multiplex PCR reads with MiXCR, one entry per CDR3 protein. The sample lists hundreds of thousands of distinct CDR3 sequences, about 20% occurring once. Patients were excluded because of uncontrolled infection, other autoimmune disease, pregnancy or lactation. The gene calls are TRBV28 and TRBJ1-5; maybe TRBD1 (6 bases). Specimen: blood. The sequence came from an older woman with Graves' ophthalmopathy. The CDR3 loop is CASSPAGGARQPQHF. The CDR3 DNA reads TGTGCCAGCAGCCCCGCGGGGGGGGCTCGTCAGCCCCAGCATTTT. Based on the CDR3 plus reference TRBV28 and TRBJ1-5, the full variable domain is DVKVTQSSRYLVKRTGEKVFLECVQDMDHENMFWYRQDPGLGLRLIYFSYDVKMKEKGDIPEGYSVSREKKERFSLILESASTNQTSMYLCASSPAGGARQPQHFGDGTRLSIL.